This T cell receptor beta chain was profiled in a study of beta chain features in type 1 diabetes. Notes on the study in general: People with Type 1 diabetes carried modestly yet significantly shorter TCRB CDR3s in all four CD4+ subsets. Researchers reported that naive, central memory and Treg TCRB repertoires appeared more similar in patients than in healthy donors.

The authors reverse transcribed all of the isolated RNA, so sequencing captured expressed TCRB transcripts. Profiling relied on immunoSEQ multiplex PCR, and the TCRdb table lists in-frame clones only, not all of them. The sample records around 400,000 clones, about 15% being singletons. This clone has a handful of counts. Its antigen is unidentified. Germline V CDR1 and CDR2: SQVTM, ANQGSEA. V was trimmed by 1 base and J by 1 base, leaving 12 bases between them. The CDR3 runs to 15 residues. Source material: naive CD4+ T cells from blood. The receptor was isolated from a young woman in good health. J is TRBJ2-3 and V is TRBV29-1, with D tentatively TRBD2 (6 bases). As DNA, the CDR3 is TGCAGCGTTGAAGCGCGGGGTCGAGGCACAGATACGCAGTATTTT. Protein sequence: CSVEARGRGTDTQYF.